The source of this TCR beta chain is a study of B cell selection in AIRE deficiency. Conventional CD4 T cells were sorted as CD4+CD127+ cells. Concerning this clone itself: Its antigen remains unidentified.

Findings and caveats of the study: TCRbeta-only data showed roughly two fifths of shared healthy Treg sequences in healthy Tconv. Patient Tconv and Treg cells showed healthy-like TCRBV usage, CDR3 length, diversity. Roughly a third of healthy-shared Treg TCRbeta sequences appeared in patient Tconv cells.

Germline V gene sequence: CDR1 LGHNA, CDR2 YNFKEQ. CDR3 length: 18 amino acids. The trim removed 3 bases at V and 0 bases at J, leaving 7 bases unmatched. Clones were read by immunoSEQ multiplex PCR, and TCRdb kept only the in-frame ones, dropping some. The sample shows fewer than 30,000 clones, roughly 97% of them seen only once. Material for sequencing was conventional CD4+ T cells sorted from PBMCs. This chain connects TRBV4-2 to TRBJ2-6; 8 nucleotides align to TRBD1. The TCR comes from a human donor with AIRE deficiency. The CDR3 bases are TGTGCCAGCAGCCACGCTGACAGGGGTAACTCTGGGGCCAACGTCCTGACTTTC. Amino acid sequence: CASSHADRGNSGANVLTF.